This T cell receptor beta chain was retrieved from a study of blood T cell repertoires in COVID-19. Background on the study: Acute and convalescent COVID-19 specimens originated in the United States, Italy and Spain.

Profiling relied on immunoSEQ multiplex PCR, and the TCRdb table lists in-frame clones only, not all of them. The sample lists 200,000 to 250,000 clones, roughly 85% seen once, with about 3.6% in the top ten. This CDR3 comprises 13 residues. The germline V gene has CDR1 MNHEY and CDR2 SVGAGI. Between the trimmed V and J ends, which lost 5 bases and 5 bases, there was a span of 12 bases. The sequencing input was peripheral blood. This chain connects TRBV6-5 to TRBJ1-1; possibly TRBD1 for D (6 bases). This TCR came from an elderly woman with acute or convalescent COVID-19. The CDR3 sequence is CASSITGKTEAFF. The DNA for the CDR3 is TGTGCCAGCAGTATCACAGGGAAAACTGAAGCTTTCTTT.